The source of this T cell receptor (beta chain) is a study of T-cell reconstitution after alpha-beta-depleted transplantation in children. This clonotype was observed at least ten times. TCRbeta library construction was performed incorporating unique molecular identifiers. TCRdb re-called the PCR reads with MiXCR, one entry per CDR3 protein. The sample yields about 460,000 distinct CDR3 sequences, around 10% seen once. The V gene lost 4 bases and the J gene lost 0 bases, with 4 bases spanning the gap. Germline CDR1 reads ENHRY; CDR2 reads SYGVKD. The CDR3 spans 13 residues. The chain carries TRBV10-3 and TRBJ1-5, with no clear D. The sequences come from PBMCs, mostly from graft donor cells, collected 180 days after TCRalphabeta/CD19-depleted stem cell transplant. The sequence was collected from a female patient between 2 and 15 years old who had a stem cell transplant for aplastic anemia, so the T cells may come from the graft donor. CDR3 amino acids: CAISADSNQPQHF. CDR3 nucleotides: TGTGCCATCAGTGCAGATAGCAATCAGCCCCAGCATTTT.